The T cell receptor (beta chain) described here comes from a study of a mutant IDH1 vaccine in newly diagnosed glioma. Study at large: Patients were given eight vaccinations, scheduled in weeks 1, 3, 5, 7, 11, 15, 19 and 23.

The CDR3 runs to 11 residues. With 3 bases removed from V and 6 bases from J, the gap between germline ends came to 5 bases. CDR1 is LNHDA, CDR2 SQIVND, per germline (reference sequence). Time point given: week 23, last vaccination. Doses of 300 ug of mutant IDH1 20-mer peptide were given with topical imiquimod. TCRdb's copy holds only in-frame clones and misses some; the assay was immunoSEQ multiplex PCR. The sample carries 50,000 to 70,000 clones, 80% to 90% recorded once. Only a few counts were recorded for this clone. Its antigen is currently unknown. The sequencing used PBMCs, collected from a glioma patient whose treatment included an IDH1 peptide vaccine. V and J are TRBV19 and TRBJ1-1, with D hard to call. The TCR comes from a man aged 40-50 years with glioma. The CDR3 DNA follows: TGTGCCAGTAGTATTGGGTCTGAAGCTTTCTTT. Translated, it gives CASSIGSEAFF.